Given below is one TCR beta chain in context. This sample is drawn from a study of T cells in Graves' hyperthyroidism and ophthalmopathy. Authors of the study amplified TCR beta CDR3 regions from RNA transcripts. First-round RT-PCR of the TCR CDR3 relied on the HTBI primer set. One entry per CDR3 protein, called by TCRdb with MiXCR from the multiplex PCR reads. The table has over 450,000 distinct CDR3 sequences, 17% seen once. Trimming removed 4 bases from V and 9 bases from J; junction bases left unmatched: 10. This CDR3 contains 16 residues. The germline gives CDR1 MNHEY, CDR2 SVGEGT. The sample taken for sequencing was blood. The chain uses TRBV6-2 or TRBV6-3 and TRBJ2-6; 9 bases are a match to TRBD1. This clonotype originated in a woman aged 18-29 years with Graves' ophthalmopathy. CDR3 sequence: CASSFLSGQGGNVLTF. DNA for the CDR3: TGTGCCAGCAGTTTCCTTTCGGGACAGGGTGGCAACGTCCTGACTTTC.